This T cell receptor beta chain was observed in a study of shared clonotypes between healthy human individuals. Trimming at V came to 7 bases and at J to 13 bases, leaving 12 bases not matched to a gene. Germline CDR1 SNHLY, CDR2 FYNNEI. The CDR3 totals 14 residues. In the original processing: ImmunoSEQ output held junction-only sequences without quality scores, so filtering differed. Generated by immunoSEQ multiplex PCR, the TCRdb table keeps only in-frame clones and is missing some. V, J and clone size derive from that table, while D and trimming were established from the DNA sequence. The table records around 300,000 clones, roughly 84% of them present only once.

The sample was memory CD8+ T cells sorted from blood. The subset here: CD45RO+ cells pooled with CCR7-negative TemRA cells. The receptor comes from a man younger than 35 in good health. The chain combines TRBV2 with TRBJ2-2, with 10 bases aligning to TRBD1. CDR3 region: CASKPGTGEKGLFF. In DNA form, the CDR3 reads TGTGCCAGCAAACCCGGGACAGGGGAAAAGGGGCTGTTTTTT.